Below, 23 T cell receptor beta chains from the same sample are listed, as sequenced in a study of breast tumors, draining lymph nodes, adjacent tissues. TCRdb called the multiplex PCR reads again in MiXCR, with one record for every CDR3 protein. Of about 22,000 distinct CDR3 sequences in the sample, roughly 60% are singletons; the top ten hold 15% to 20%. The sample was tumor-adjacent breast tissue. These receptors originate from a female donor with breast cancer. Some clones in this sample may be carry-over from other donors' samples.

This clonotype was counted at least ten times. The rearrangement links TRBV6-2 or TRBV6-3 to TRBJ2-5; D perhaps matches TRBD2 (5 bases). Germline lookup yields CDR1 MNHEY and CDR2 SVGEGT. With 4 bases removed from V and 5 bases from J, the gap between germline ends came to 11 bases. The CDR3 is made up of 13 amino acids. The CDR3 loop reads CASSSRRGETQYF. The CDR3 DNA follows: TGTGCCAGCAGTTCCCGCAGAGGGGAGACCCAGTACTTC.

This clonotype was detected once. The gene calls are TRBV24-1 and TRBJ2-3; the D gene is possibly TRBD1 (6 bases). Germline assignment: CDR1 KGHDR and CDR2 SFDVKD. This CDR3 region has 15 residues. Deletions cut 2 bases from V and 2 bases from J, with 10 bases between. The DNA of the CDR3 is TGTGCCACCAGTGATTACCGGGACAACACAGATACGCAGTATTTT. As protein: CATSDYRDNTDTQYF.

The chain employs TRBV18 and TRBJ1-3; D remains ambiguous. V lost 1 base to trimming and J lost 0 bases, with 10 bases between them. Germline CDR1 and CDR2: KGHSH and LQKENI. CDR3 length: 16 amino acids. In nucleotides, the CDR3 is TGTGCCAGCTCACCACGGACCCGGAGCTCTGGAAACACCATATATTTT. This gives the protein CASSPRTRSSGNTIYF.

This clonotype was seen more than once but under ten times. This chain joins TRBV24-1 and TRBJ1-2, with 8 bases identical to TRBD1. This CDR3 is built from 14 residues. V was pared by 4 bases and J by 8 bases, with 8 bases of the junction left unmatched. The germline gives CDR1 KGHDR, CDR2 SFDVKD. In DNA, the CDR3 is TGTGCCACCAGTGACCCAGACAGGGGATGGGGCTACACCTTC. The encoded protein is CATSDPDRGWGYTF.

The chain joins TRBV12-3 or TRBV12-4 to TRBJ1-4; TRBD1 matches at 7 bases. V gave up 3 bases and J gave up 7 bases; unmatched junction bases: 5. This CDR3 is built from 14 residues. The CDR3: CASSFRQGVEKLFF. DNA of the CDR3: TGTGCCAGCAGTTTTCGGCAGGGGGTTGAAAAACTGTTTTTT.

This clonotype appeared a few times. The chain employs TRBV15 and TRBJ1-6, with TRBD1 as a possible D gene (6 bases). The CDR3 spans 15 residues. Per germline, CDR1 LNHNV and CDR2 YYDKDF (reference sequence). Trimming took 9 bases from V and 5 from J, leaving 17 bases between them. In DNA, the CDR3 is TGTGCCACTAAAGGGGGGGGGCTCGATAATTCACCCCTCCACTTT. This codes for CATKGGGLDNSPLHF.

The chain is built from TRBV19 and TRBJ2-3; 9 nucleotides line up with TRBD2. Germline assignment: CDR1 LNHDA and CDR2 SQIVND (reference sequence). The V gene end was trimmed by 6 bases and the J gene end by 0 bases; junction bases not matched to a gene: 7. The CDR3 sequence is 16 residues long. The CDR3 bases are TGTGCCAGTAGCCCCGTAGCGGGGGTTAGCACAGATACGCAGTATTTT. Translating gives CASSPVAGVSTDTQYF.

This clonotype appeared many times. The DNA for the CDR3 is TGTGCCAGCAGAAAATACGACAGGGGGGGCAATCAGCCCCAGCATTTT. Residues: CASRKYDRGGNQPQHF. The chain links TRBV6-2 or TRBV6-3 to TRBJ1-5; 9 nucleotides line up with TRBD1. This CDR3 comprises 16 residues. CDR1 MNHEY and CDR2 SVGEGT come from the germline V gene. J was trimmed by 2 bases and V by 6 bases; bases with no gene match: 8.

This clonotype has only one observation. The rearrangement uses TRBV9 and TRBJ2-5; D not certain. Germline CDR1 and CDR2: SGDLS and YYNGEE. There are 13 residues in the CDR3. V lost 3 bases and J 2 bases, leaving 8 bases between the germline ends. The CDR3 here is CASSGHEQETQYF. The CDR3 region has the DNA TGTGCCAGCAGCGGTCATGAGCAAGAGACCCAGTACTTC.

The chain is built from TRBV5-1 and TRBJ2-2; TRBD1 matches at 8 bases. The V gene's germline CDR1 is SGHRS and CDR2 YFSETQ. CDR3 size: 14 residues. Germline trimming cut 5 bases from V and 5 bases from J; bases unmatched to any gene: 5. The CDR3 is CASSRDRLTGELFF. CDR3 in DNA: TGCGCCAGCAGTCGGGACAGGTTGACCGGGGAGCTGTTTTTT.

The J gene is TRBJ1-4, the V gene TRBV5-1; D uncertain. Germline CDR1 and CDR2: SGHRS and YFSETQ. Deletions cut 2 bases from V and 8 bases from J, with 16 bases between. The CDR3 runs to 15 residues. DNA of the CDR3: TGCGCCAGCAGCTTTGCTGGGCAGGTAGAGGAAAAACTGTTTTTT. Protein: CASSFAGQVEEKLFF.

This chain connects TRBV7-2 to TRBJ1-5, with 10 nucleotides matching TRBD1. The germline CDR1 and CDR2 sequences are SGHTA and FQGNSA. The V and J ends lost 5 bases and 7 bases, in that order; junction bases with no gene match: 8. This CDR3 contains 15 residues. The CDR3 nucleotides read TGTGCCAGCAGCCCAACCGGGACAGGGGACCAGCCCCAGCATTTT. Translated: CASSPTGTGDQPQHF.

In its sample, this clonotype was seen many times. This chain joins TRBV14 and TRBJ1-2, with 9 bases matching TRBD1. The V gene's germline CDR1 is SGHDN and CDR2 FVKESK. The CDR3 extends over 15 amino acids. Losses at the gene ends were 3 bases for V and 3 bases for J; bases not matched to a gene: 5. CDR3 protein: CASSHVGQGYYGYTF. CDR3 nucleotide sequence: TGTGCCAGCAGCCACGTGGGACAGGGCTACTATGGCTACACCTTC. The full variable domain, completed using reference TRBV14 and TRBJ1-2, is EAGVTQFPSHSVIEKGQTVTLRCDPISGHDNLYWYRRVMGKEIKFLLHFVKESKQDESGMPNNRFLAERTGGTYSTLKVQPAELEDSGVYFCASSHVGQGYYGYTFGSGTRLTVV.

With regard to this clonotype: A junction boundary mismatches the germline segment, possibly from a read error. The chain carries TRBV9 and TRBJ1-2; possibly TRBD1 for D (5 bases). Germline CDR1 reads SGDLS; CDR2 reads YYNGEE. The CDR3 sequence is 15 residues long. CDR3 in amino acids: CASSVGRDANYGCTF. The CDR3 DNA is TGTGCCAGCAGCGTAGGCAGGGACGCTAACTATGGCTGCACCTTC. The full variable domain, in which reference TRBV9 and TRBJ1-2 provide the parts outside the CDR3, is DSGVTQTPKHLITATGQRVTLRCSPRSGDLSVYWYQQSLDQGLQFLIQYYNGEERAKGNILERFSAQQFPDLHSELNLSSLELGDSALYFCASSVGRDANYGCTFGSGTRLTVV.

A note on this clonotype: This sequence may be a read error, since a much larger clone differs from it by one base. This chain links TRBV5-1 with TRBJ1-4; D not certain. The germline CDR1 and CDR2 sequences are SGHRS and YFSETQ. The CDR3 length is 13 residues. For the CDR3, the DNA is TGCGCCGGCAGCTTAATTCCTAATGAAAACCTGTTTTTT. It yields the protein CAGSLIPNENLFF.

V gene TRBV6-5 combines with J gene TRBJ2-7, with D tentatively TRBD2 (5 bases). Looked up from germline, CDR1 is MNHEY and CDR2 is SVGAGI. CDR3 length: 15 residues. Trimming stripped 6 bases from V and 3 bases from J, with 18 bases between. For the CDR3, the DNA is TGTGCCAGCAGCGAATTGGGGAGAGCCGTCTACGAGCAGTACTTC. This encodes CASSELGRAVYEQYF.

The V and J genes are TRBV25-1 and TRBJ1-3; 10 positions match TRBD1. There are 18 residues in the CDR3. The germline CDR1 and CDR2 sequences are MGHDK and SYGVNS. With 4 bases clipped from V and 0 bases from J, the junction kept 9 bases outside the gene matches. The CDR3 is CASSAAGQGGGSGNTIYF. The CDR3 coding sequence is TGTGCCAGCAGTGCCGCCGGACAGGGGGGCGGCTCTGGAAACACCATATATTTT.

To note about this clonotype: Because it lacks the conserved phenylalanine or tryptophan at the end, this CDR3 is likely a read error. The rearrangement links TRBV7-2 to TRBJ2-7; 11 nucleotides match TRBD2. Trimming took 5 bases from V and 7 from J; bases not matched to a gene: 7. The CDR3 loop spans 14 amino acids. Per the germline V gene, CDR1 is SGHTA and CDR2 is FQGNSA. The CDR3: CASSGTSGYNEQYL. CDR3 coding DNA: TGTGCCAGCAGCGGGACTAGCGGATACAATGAGCAGTACCTC.

This clonotype is medium-sized (0.01 to 0.1%) within its sample. The V gene is TRBV7-2, the J gene TRBJ2-3, with 11 bases that match TRBD2. The germline V gene has CDR1 SGHTA and CDR2 FQGNSA. V lost 4 bases, J lost 2 bases, and 5 bases stayed unmatched. This CDR3 contains 16 residues. The CDR3 nucleotides are TGTGCCAGCAGCTCCGGACTAGCGGGTTACACAGATACGCAGTATTTT. Translated: CASSSGLAGYTDTQYF.

The chain uses TRBV15 and TRBJ2-1; D tentatively reads TRBD1 or TRBD2 (5 bases each). The CDR3 covers 13 residues. CDR1 is LNHNV and CDR2 is YYDKDF in the germline V gene (reference sequence). Deletions cut 4 bases from V and 4 bases from J, with 8 bases between. CDR3 region: CATSNGAYNEQFF. DNA of the CDR3: TGTGCCACCAGCAACGGGGCGTACAATGAGCAGTTCTTC.

This clonotype is medium-sized by share. The rearrangement uses TRBV5-1 and TRBJ2-3; D is perhaps TRBD1 (6 bases). V shed 3 bases and J shed 0 bases, with 14 bases lying between them. CDR3 length: 16 amino acids. Germline assignment: CDR1 SGHRS and CDR2 YFSETQ. CDR3 sequence (DNA): TGCGCCAGCAGCTCCCAGGACAGTGGGAGCACAGATACGCAGTATTTT. Its protein is CASSSQDSGSTDTQYF.

This clonotype has at least ten counts. V usage is TRBV19 and J usage is TRBJ2-3, with 8 nucleotides matching TRBD1. Unmatched junction bases numbered 9, after V lost 4 bases and J lost 9 bases. The CDR3 is 14 amino acids. CDR1 is LNHDA, CDR2 SQIVND, per germline (reference sequence). DNA of the CDR3: TGTGCCAGTAGTAAACGACAGGGGCCCAGAACGCAGTATTTT. This translates into CASSKRQGPRTQYF.

V usage is TRBV20-1 and J usage is TRBJ2-2; D call uncertain. Germline lookup yields CDR1 DFQATT and CDR2 SNEGSKA (reference sequence). This CDR3 contains 15 residues. V lost 0 bases and J 1 base, leaving 9 bases between the germline ends. CDR3 nucleotides: TGCAGTGCTAGAGATTTTAACAAGAACACCGGGGAGCTGTTTTTT. It translates to CSARDFNKNTGELFF.